The rows below give T cell receptor beta chains drawn from one sample of a study of blood T cell repertoires in COVID-19. The repertoire was sequenced with immunoSEQ multiplex PCR; TCRdb's copy has only in-frame clones and lacks some. The table has under 35,000 clones, less than 80% seen once. Sample: peripheral blood. These receptors all come from a man older than 75 with acute or convalescent COVID-19. Each CDR3 is given with its conserved first and last residue. D genes are given only for firm matches. Rows give clone size only sometimes, using once, few, many, or a class for an expanded clone.

V gene: TRBV7-9; clone size: .; D gene: TRBD1; J gene: TRBJ2-3; CDR3 protein: CASSLVEGAATDTQYF; CDR3 DNA: TGTGCCAGCAGCTTAGTTGAGGGGGCCGCGACAGATACGCAGTATTTT
V gene: TRBV7-2; clone size: .; D gene: .; J gene: TRBJ1-1; CDR3 protein: CASSSRINGLMNTEAFF; CDR3 DNA: TGTGCCAGCAGCTCAAGAATAAACGGTCTTATGAACACTGAAGCTTTCTTT
V gene: TRBV5-6; clone size: .; D gene: .; J gene: TRBJ1-1; CDR3 protein: CASSLVPDFMNTEAFF; CDR3 DNA: TGTGCCAGCAGCTTGGTTCCAGACTTCATGAACACTGAAGCTTTCTTT
V gene: TRBV19; clone size: once; D gene: TRBD1; J gene: TRBJ1-2; CDR3 protein: CASSTPRGSPYGYTF; CDR3 DNA: TGTGCCAGTAGTACGCCCAGGGGGTCGCCCTATGGCTACACCTTC
V gene: TRBV6-5; clone size: .; D gene: .; J gene: TRBJ2-7; CDR3 protein: CASTSLFYEQYF; CDR3 DNA: TGTGCCAGCACCTCACTGTTCTACGAGCAGTACTTC
V gene: TRBV6-5; clone size: .; D gene: TRBD2; J gene: TRBJ2-3; CDR3 protein: CASSPRGGVADTQYF; CDR3 DNA: TGTGCCAGCAGTCCACGGGGGGGCGTCGCAGATACGCAGTATTTT
V gene: TRBV6-5; clone size: .; D gene: .; J gene: TRBJ1-1; CDR3 protein: CASRVTRGVSEAFF; CDR3 DNA: TGTGCCAGCAGGGTGACTCGCGGGGTCTCTGAAGCTTTCTTT
V gene: TRBV24-1; clone size: .; D gene: TRBD1; J gene: TRBJ2-3; CDR3 protein: CATSPGQGSTDTQYF; CDR3 DNA: TGTGCCACCAGTCCGGGACAGGGCAGCACAGATACGCAGTATTTT
V gene: TRBV7-9; clone size: .; D gene: .; J gene: TRBJ2-3; CDR3 protein: CASSPTGIGTDTQYF; CDR3 DNA: TGTGCCAGCAGCCCCACAGGGATAGGAACAGATACGCAGTATTTT
V gene: TRBV2; clone size: .; D gene: .; J gene: TRBJ2-7; CDR3 protein: CASISGAAGRNEQYF; CDR3 DNA: TGTGCCAGCATCTCCGGAGCGGCAGGTCGAAACGAGCAGTACTTC
V gene: TRBV2; clone size: .; D gene: TRBD1; J gene: TRBJ2-3; CDR3 protein: CASRQGQGRADTQYF; CDR3 DNA: TGTGCCAGCAGACAGGGACAGGGGAGGGCAGATACGCAGTATTTT
V gene: TRBV3-1/TRBV3-2; clone size: .; D gene: TRBD2; J gene: TRBJ2-3; CDR3 protein: CASSQDRLAGRDTQYF; CDR3 DNA: TGTGCCAGCAGCCAAGATCGTCTAGCGGGGCGGGATACGCAGTATTTT
V gene: TRBV19; clone size: few; D gene: .; J gene: TRBJ2-4; CDR3 protein: CASRSGTLKNIQYF; CDR3 DNA: TGTGCCAGTAGATCGGGGACACTTAAAAACATTCAGTACTTC
V gene: TRBV11-2; clone size: .; D gene: .; J gene: TRBJ1-5; CDR3 protein: CASSLIPYRVECNQPQHF; CDR3 DNA: TGTGCCAGCAGCTTAATCCCTTACAGGGTAGAGTGCAATCAGCCCCAGCATTTT
V gene: TRBV29-1; clone size: .; D gene: .; J gene: TRBJ2-3; CDR3 protein: CSVESPGTLTQYF; CDR3 DNA: TGCAGCGTTGAATCTCCCGGGACACTTACGCAGTATTTT
V gene: TRBV18; clone size: few; D gene: TRBD2; J gene: TRBJ2-2; CDR3 protein: CASDQGLAGTGELFF; CDR3 DNA: TGTGCCAGCGACCAGGGACTAGCGGGGACCGGGGAGCTGTTTTTT
V gene: TRBV7-9; clone size: .; D gene: .; J gene: TRBJ1-1; CDR3 protein: CASSPGGGRNTEAFF; CDR3 DNA: TGTGCCAGCTCCCCCGGCGGGGGGCGGAACACTGAAGCTTTCTTT
V gene: TRBV6-6; clone size: .; D gene: .; J gene: TRBJ2-7; CDR3 protein: CASSLTWYEQYF; CDR3 DNA: TGTGCCAGCAGTTTGACTTGGTACGAGCAGTACTTC
V gene: TRBV19; clone size: .; D gene: .; J gene: TRBJ2-5; CDR3 protein: CASRGGGGTETQYF; CDR3 DNA: TGTGCCAGTCGGGGAGGGGGGGGAACGGAGACCCAGTACTTC
V gene: TRBV11-2; clone size: .; D gene: TRBD1; J gene: TRBJ2-4; CDR3 protein: CASSQVGQGNIQYF; CDR3 DNA: TGTGCCAGCAGCCAAGTAGGACAGGGAAACATTCAGTACTTC
V gene: TRBV6-2/TRBV6-3; clone size: .; D gene: .; J gene: TRBJ2-7; CDR3 protein: CASSYQGFSEQYF; CDR3 DNA: TGTGCCAGCAGTTACCAGGGGTTTTCCGAGCAGTACTTC
V gene: TRBV3-1/TRBV3-2; clone size: .; D gene: .; J gene: TRBJ2-2; CDR3 protein: CASSQSGTGELFF; CDR3 DNA: TGTGCCAGCAGCCAATCGGGGACCGGGGAGCTGTTTTTT
V gene: TRBV3-1/TRBV3-2; clone size: .; D gene: TRBD2; J gene: TRBJ2-3; CDR3 protein: CASSQVRGVTDTQYF; CDR3 DNA: TGTGCCAGCAGCCAAGTGCGGGGGGTCACAGATACGCAGTATTTT
V gene: TRBV2; clone size: .; D gene: .; J gene: TRBJ2-6; CDR3 protein: CASRHDRRSSGANVLTF; CDR3 DNA: TGTGCCAGCAGACACGACCGTCGGAGCTCTGGGGCCAACGTCCTGACTTTC
V gene: TRBV21-1; clone size: .; D gene: .; J gene: TRBJ1-6; CDR3 protein: CASSKGGRGSYNSPLHF; CDR3 DNA: TGTGCCAGCAGCAAAGGGGGAAGGGGCTCCTATAATTCACCCCTCCACTTT
V gene: TRBV19; clone size: few; D gene: TRBD1; J gene: TRBJ1-2; CDR3 protein: CASSAGQGATSLYGYTF; CDR3 DNA: TGTGCCAGTAGTGCCGGACAGGGGGCGACCTCACTGTATGGCTACACCTTC
V gene: TRBV7-9; clone size: few; D gene: .; J gene: TRBJ1-3; CDR3 protein: CASSLFDPRAFTGNTIYF; CDR3 DNA: TGTGCCAGCAGCCTATTCGATCCCAGGGCCTTCACTGGAAACACCATATATTTT
V gene: TRBV6-5; clone size: few; D gene: .; J gene: TRBJ2-2; CDR3 protein: CASQKGRDGELFF; CDR3 DNA: TGTGCCAGCCAGAAGGGTCGGGACGGGGAGCTGTTTTTT
V gene: TRBV5-1; clone size: .; D gene: .; J gene: TRBJ1-2; CDR3 protein: CASSVGQSLYGYTF; CDR3 DNA: TGCGCCAGCTCGGTGGGGCAGTCCCTCTATGGCTACACCTTC
V gene: TRBV5-6; clone size: .; D gene: .; J gene: TRBJ1-1; CDR3 protein: CASSWDTFNTEAFF; CDR3 DNA: TGTGCCAGCAGCTGGGACACCTTTAACACTGAAGCTTTCTTT
V gene: TRBV12-2; clone size: .; D gene: .; J gene: TRBJ1-1; CDR3 protein: CASRSPGTGDTEAFF; CDR3 DNA: TGTGCAAGTCGCTCGCCCGGGACAGGGGATACTGAAGCTTTCTTT
V gene: TRBV29-1; clone size: .; D gene: TRBD1; J gene: TRBJ2-3; CDR3 protein: CSVRRQGTRTDTQYF; CDR3 DNA: TGCAGCGTAAGAAGACAGGGTACGAGAACAGATACGCAGTATTTT
V gene: TRBV5-6; clone size: .; D gene: TRBD1; J gene: TRBJ1-5; CDR3 protein: CASSFWDRETQPQHF; CDR3 DNA: TGTGCCAGCAGCTTCTGGGACAGGGAAACTCAGCCCCAGCATTTT
V gene: TRBV7-2; clone size: .; D gene: .; J gene: TRBJ2-3; CDR3 protein: CASSRRQDTDTQYF; CDR3 DNA: TGTGCCAGCAGCCGCCGACAGGACACAGATACGCAGTATTTT
V gene: TRBV27; clone size: .; D gene: .; J gene: TRBJ1-1; CDR3 protein: CASSFAGAKDTEAFF; CDR3 DNA: TGTGCCAGCAGTTTTGCGGGGGCTAAGGACACTGAAGCTTTCTTT
V gene: TRBV7-2; clone size: .; D gene: .; J gene: TRBJ2-2; CDR3 protein: CASSPPGREDGELFF; CDR3 DNA: TGTGCCAGCAGCCCTCCAGGCAGGGAGGACGGGGAGCTGTTTTTT
V gene: TRBV3-1/TRBV3-2; clone size: .; D gene: TRBD2; J gene: TRBJ2-3; CDR3 protein: CASSQDLGGASTDTQYF; CDR3 DNA: TGTGCCAGCAGCCAAGATCTCGGGGGGGCCTCCACAGATACGCAGTATTTT
V gene: TRBV20-1; clone size: .; D gene: .; J gene: TRBJ2-7; CDR3 protein: CSARGGYEQYF; CDR3 DNA: TGCAGTGCCCGAGGGGGCTACGAGCAGTACTTC
V gene: TRBV3-1/TRBV3-2; clone size: .; D gene: TRBD2; J gene: TRBJ2-2; CDR3 protein: CASSLGLANAGELFF; CDR3 DNA: TGTGCCAGCAGCCTAGGACTAGCGAACGCCGGGGAGCTGTTTTTT
V gene: TRBV2; clone size: .; D gene: TRBD1; J gene: TRBJ1-1; CDR3 protein: CATKADRANLAFF; CDR3 DNA: TGTGCCACAAAAGCTGACAGGGCGAATCTGGCTTTCTTT
V gene: TRBV2; clone size: few; D gene: .; J gene: TRBJ1-1; CDR3 protein: CASSVLQPNTEAFF; CDR3 DNA: TGTGCCAGCAGTGTTCTACAGCCGAACACTGAAGCTTTCTTT
V gene: TRBV19; clone size: .; D gene: .; J gene: TRBJ2-7; CDR3 protein: CASSLGGYEQYF; CDR3 DNA: TGTGCCAGTAGCCTAGGAGGATACGAGCAGTACTTC
V gene: TRBV6-2/TRBV6-3; clone size: .; D gene: .; J gene: TRBJ1-1; CDR3 protein: CASSLGGEAFF; CDR3 DNA: TGTGCCAGCAGTTTGGGAGGTGAAGCTTTCTTT
V gene: TRBV12-3/TRBV12-4; clone size: .; D gene: .; J gene: TRBJ1-3; CDR3 protein: CASSRGGNTIYF; CDR3 DNA: TGTGCCAGCTCTAGGGGTGGAAACACCATATATTTT
V gene: TRBV10-2; clone size: .; D gene: TRBD1; J gene: TRBJ2-3; CDR3 protein: CASRERTGVSTDTQYF; CDR3 DNA: TGCGCCAGCAGGGAAAGGACAGGGGTATCGACAGATACGCAGTATTTT
V gene: TRBV19; clone size: .; D gene: .; J gene: TRBJ2-3; CDR3 protein: CASQLRLSFTQYF; CDR3 DNA: TGTGCCAGCCAGCTCCGACTATCATTCACGCAGTATTTT
V gene: TRBV4-1; clone size: .; D gene: TRBD2; J gene: TRBJ2-5; CDR3 protein: CASSQAGLAGDQTQYF; CDR3 DNA: TGCGCCAGCAGCCAAGCCGGACTAGCGGGGGACCAGACCCAGTACTTC
V gene: TRBV4-3; clone size: .; D gene: TRBD1; J gene: TRBJ1-2; CDR3 protein: CASSPGQGLGYTF; CDR3 DNA: TGCGCCAGCAGTCCCGGACAGGGTTTGGGCTACACCTTC
V gene: TRBV7-8; clone size: few; D gene: .; J gene: TRBJ1-3; CDR3 protein: CASSFAGGGENTIYF; CDR3 DNA: TGTGCCAGCAGCTTCGCCGGTGGGGGGGAGAACACCATATATTTT
V gene: TRBV19; clone size: .; D gene: TRBD1; J gene: TRBJ2-5; CDR3 protein: CASSIAPSTGEETQYF; CDR3 DNA: TGTGCCAGTAGTATTGCTCCCTCGACAGGGGAAGAGACCCAGTACTTC
V gene: TRBV5-1; clone size: .; D gene: .; J gene: TRBJ2-1; CDR3 protein: CASSLASRAGEQFF; CDR3 DNA: TGCGCCAGCAGCTTGGCTTCGCGAGCTGGTGAGCAGTTCTTC
V gene: TRBV4-2; clone size: once; D gene: TRBD1; J gene: TRBJ1-2; CDR3 protein: CASSQDSDKGQGGYGYTF; CDR3 DNA: TGTGCCAGCAGCCAAGATTCCGATAAGGGACAGGGAGGATATGGCTACACCTTC
V gene: TRBV29-1; clone size: .; D gene: .; J gene: TRBJ1-2; CDR3 protein: CSYNTGLSGYTF; CDR3 DNA: TGCAGCTATAACACAGGGTTAAGTGGCTACACCTTC
V gene: TRBV5-1; clone size: .; D gene: TRBD1; J gene: TRBJ2-3; CDR3 protein: CASSIGQGEADTQYF; CDR3 DNA: TGCGCCAGCAGCATTGGACAGGGGGAGGCAGATACGCAGTATTTT
V gene: TRBV7-2; clone size: .; D gene: TRBD2; J gene: TRBJ2-7; CDR3 protein: CASSQSGGPYEQYF; CDR3 DNA: TGTGCCAGCAGCCAGAGCGGGGGGCCCTACGAGCAGTACTTC
V gene: TRBV20-1; clone size: .; D gene: TRBD2; J gene: TRBJ2-1; CDR3 protein: CSASRPSGGDYNEQFF; CDR3 DNA: TGCAGTGCCAGTCGACCGTCGGGGGGGGACTACAATGAGCAGTTCTTC
V gene: TRBV7-9; clone size: .; D gene: TRBD1; J gene: TRBJ1-2; CDR3 protein: CASSLGQGRGYTF; CDR3 DNA: TGTGCCAGCAGCTTAGGACAGGGACGTGGCTACACCTTC
V gene: TRBV11-1; clone size: .; D gene: .; J gene: TRBJ2-1; CDR3 protein: CASSLVRWSSYEQFF; CDR3 DNA: TGTGCCAGCAGCTTAGTAAGGTGGAGTAGCTATGAGCAGTTCTTC
V gene: TRBV7-6; clone size: few; D gene: .; J gene: TRBJ2-1; CDR3 protein: CASSPVGVAEQFF; CDR3 DNA: TGTGCCAGCAGCCCCGTAGGGGTCGCTGAGCAGTTCTTC
V gene: TRBV19; clone size: .; D gene: TRBD1; J gene: TRBJ1-2; CDR3 protein: CASTDRERANYGYTF; CDR3 DNA: TGTGCCAGTACTGACAGGGAACGGGCTAACTATGGCTACACCTTC